This TCR beta chain was profiled in a study of post-analysis software for immune sequencing data. Study in general: Recorded subtypes: relapsing-remitting, secondary progressive, progressive-relapsing; some patients unannotated.

V was clipped by 2 bases and J by 5 bases, with 14 bases between them. This CDR3 comprises 15 residues. Remarks on this clonotype: No antigen is known for it.

Overall study findings and caveats: Controls showed lower frequencies than patients for 4 or 5 TRBV segments, and TRBV5-6, TRBV5-1 and TRBV20-1 were among these.

The TCR beta cDNA libraries carried unique molecular identifiers. The authors obtained 500,000 or so cDNA molecules from roughly 1 to 10 million T cells. TCRdb called the PCR reads again in MiXCR, with one record for every CDR3 protein. This table has approximately 440,000 distinct CDR3 sequences, under 55% appearing once. The sample was blood. V gene TRBV12-3 or TRBV12-4 combines with J gene TRBJ2-3, with D possibly TRBD1 on 5 matching bases. The source is a girl under 18 with multiple sclerosis. CDR3 sequence reads: CASSLLSTVRDTQYF. In nucleotides, the CDR3 is TGTGCCAGCAGTTTACTGTCGACAGTGAGAGATACGCAGTATTTT.